The next 13 T cell receptor beta chains were all read from a single sample in a study of cytomegalovirus exposure and HLA in healthy donors. Primers included in the PCR were 60 Vbeta and 13 Jbeta primers. The assay was immunoSEQ multiplex PCR, and TCRdb's table has in-frame clones only and misses some. The sample carries about 160,000 clones, roughly 80% recorded once. Sequenced input: PBMCs. Receptors originate from a young man in good health and CMV-seronegative.

The chain recombines TRBV30 with TRBJ1-1; no firm D call. Germline lookup yields CDR1 GTSNPN and CDR2 SVGIG (reference sequence). CDR3 size: 10 residues. The DNA for the CDR3 is TGTGTCTTGGAGTTCACAGAAGCTTTCTTT. Translated: CVLEFTEAFF.

The chain uses TRBV13 and TRBJ2-1; 7 nucleotides align to TRBD1. The CDR3 loop spans 16 amino acids. The V segment lost 9 bases and the J segment 8 bases; nucleotides outside the gene matches: 19. CDR1 and CDR2 from the germline V gene are PRHDT and FYEKMQ (reference sequence). The CDR3 DNA reads TGTGCCAGTGGGGCCGGGTCGGGACAGCCCTGGTATGAGCAGTTCTTC. As protein: CASGAGSGQPWYEQFF.

V gene TRBV27 combines with J gene TRBJ1-1; TRBD1 matches 7 bases. The germline CDR1 and CDR2 sequences are MNHEY and SMNVEV (reference sequence). Losses at the gene ends were 5 bases for V and 3 bases for J; bases not matched to a gene: 12. The CDR3 length is 16 residues. The CDR3, as DNA: TGTGCCAGCAGTCGAGTTAGAGGGGGCATTTACACTGAAGCTTTCTTT. Encoded protein: CASSRVRGGIYTEAFF.

J is TRBJ1-1 and V is TRBV5-6; 8 bases align to TRBD1. The CDR3 runs 15 residues. Germline V gives CDR1 SGHDT, CDR2 YYEEEE. V gave up 2 bases and J gave up 5 bases; unmatched junction bases: 8. In DNA, the CDR3 is TGTGCCAGCAGCTTTTTAGGACAGGGCGGGACTGAAGCTTTCTTT. The encoded protein is CASSFLGQGGTEAFF.

The chain uses TRBV5-1 and TRBJ2-3; 14 nucleotides agree with TRBD2. With 5 bases clipped from V and 0 bases from J, the junction kept 8 bases outside the gene matches. The germline V gene encodes CDR1 SGHRS and CDR2 YFSETQ. The CDR3 has 18 residues. CDR3 sequence: CASSFGLAGGLSTDTQYF. The DNA of the CDR3 is TGCGCCAGCAGTTTTGGACTAGCGGGGGGCCTTAGCACAGATACGCAGTATTTT.

The rearrangement links TRBV4-3 to TRBJ2-7, with 8 bases lining up with TRBD1. Germline V gene lookup returns CDR1 LGHNA and CDR2 YSLEER. The CDR3 has 15 residues. After removal of 1 base from V and 2 bases from J, the junction contained 4 bases not matched to a gene. The CDR3 bases are TGCGCCAGCAGCCAAGGGCCGGGACAGGCCTACGAGCAGTACTTC. This codes for CASSQGPGQAYEQYF.

This sequence joins TRBV10-3 and TRBJ2-2; D not resolved. Germline CDR1 and CDR2: ENHRY and SYGVKD. The CDR3 totals 14 residues. The V and J ends lost 7 bases and 1 base respectively, with 10 bases between them. The CDR3 nucleotides read TGTGCCATCACAGGCGCAGGGAACACCGGGGAGCTGTTTTTT. This gives the protein CAITGAGNTGELFF.

The chain joins TRBV5-1 to TRBJ1-4; D remains unclear. Germline assignment: CDR1 SGHRS and CDR2 YFSETQ. Trimming took 3 bases from V and 0 from J, leaving 9 bases between them. The CDR3 is made up of 15 amino acids. CDR3 in DNA: TGCGCCAGCAGCTGGAGCAGAACAACTAATGAAAAACTGTTTTTT. Translation: CASSWSRTTNEKLFF.

The gene calls are TRBV4-2 and TRBJ2-5, with a tentative D call TRBD2 (7 bases). Germline CDR1 reads LGHNA; CDR2 reads YNFKEQ. V shed 6 bases and J shed 1 base, with 9 bases lying between them. CDR3 length equals 13 residues. CDR3 DNA: TGTGCCAGCAGAGGGGGGGGCCAAGAGACCCAGTACTTC. Its translation: CASRGGGQETQYF.

V usage is TRBV28 and J usage is TRBJ2-4, with 7 positions matching TRBD2. After removal of 6 bases from V and 6 bases from J, the junction contained 5 bases not matched to a gene. CDR3 length: 13 residues. Germline V lookup: CDR1 MDHEN, CDR2 SYDVKM. The CDR3 here is CASSDPSGNIQYF. The DNA of the CDR3 is TGTGCCAGCAGCGATCCTAGCGGAAACATTCAGTACTTC.

The chain has TRBV27 and TRBJ1-5; D unresolved. The CDR3 totals 14 residues. V was pared by 8 bases and J by 0 bases, with 11 bases between. From germline, CDR1 is MNHEY and CDR2 SMNVEV (reference sequence). Written as DNA, the CDR3 is TGTGCCAGCCGCCTTGTGAGTAGCAATCAGCCCCAGCATTTT. Its protein product is CASRLVSSNQPQHF.

For this clone: Other DNA variants within this sample encode the same CDR3. CDR3: CASSLAGQGARETQYF. In DNA, the CDR3 is TGTGCCAGCAGCTTAGCTGGGCAGGGGGCCCGGGAGACCCAGTACTTC. The rearrangement uses TRBV7-9 and TRBJ2-5, with TRBD1 identical over 8 bases. This CDR3 has 16 amino acids. Germline V lookup: CDR1 SEHNR, CDR2 FQNEAQ (reference sequence). The V and J ends lost 0 bases and 5 bases, in that order; junction bases with no gene match: 8.

V is TRBV4-1 and J is TRBJ2-7; 7 bases line up with TRBD1. The CDR3 is made up of 15 amino acids. Germline V gene lookup returns CDR1 MGHRA and CDR2 YSYEKL. J lost 2 bases, V lost 4 bases, and 8 bases had no gene match. CDR3 in DNA: TGCGCCAGCAGCCTAGTGGGGACAGCTACCTACGAGCAGTACTTC. This sequence encodes CASSLVGTATYEQYF.